This T cell receptor (beta chain) was retrieved from a study of metastatic and nonmetastatic thyroid tumors. On the study more broadly: Where malignant and benign thyroid patients were concerned, repertoires were compared across blood and tumor or nodule tissue.

Under the authors' procedure: Built for papillary thyroid cancer, a distant-metastasis classifier drew on CDR3 differences across clinicopathological groups. TCRdb redid the clone calls on the PCR reads using MiXCR. The V and J calls and clone size are TCRdb's, not the authors'. This repertoire shows 10,000 to 15,000 clones, under 30% found once; its top ten account for 15% to 20%. No treatment had been given to any patient before thyroid surgery. In its sample, this clone is medium-sized (0.01 to 0.1%). V shed 6 bases and J shed 9 bases, with 15 bases lying between them. The CDR3 spans 14 residues. Per germline, CDR1 SNHLY and CDR2 FYNNEI.

Sequencing used tumor tissue. The clonotype originates from a female donor with papillary thyroid cancer or a benign thyroid nodule (not recorded which). Some clones in this sample may be carry-over from other donors' samples. The V and J genes are TRBV2 and TRBJ1-6, with D possibly TRBD1 on 6 matching bases. The CDR3 sequence: CASRGGGAFSPLHF. The CDR3 coding sequence is TGTGCCAGCAGAGGGGGGGGGGCGTTTTCACCCCTCCACTTT.